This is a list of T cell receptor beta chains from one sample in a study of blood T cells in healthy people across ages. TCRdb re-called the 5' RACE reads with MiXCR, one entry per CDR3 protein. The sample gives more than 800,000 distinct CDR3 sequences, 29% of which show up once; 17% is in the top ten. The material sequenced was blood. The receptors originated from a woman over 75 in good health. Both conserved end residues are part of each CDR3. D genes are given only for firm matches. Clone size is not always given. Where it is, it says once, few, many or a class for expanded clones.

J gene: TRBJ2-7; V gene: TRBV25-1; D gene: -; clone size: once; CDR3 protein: CASSETWTVGFYEQYF; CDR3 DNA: TGTGCCAGCAGTGAGACCTGGACAGTAGGTTTCTACGAGCAGTACTTC
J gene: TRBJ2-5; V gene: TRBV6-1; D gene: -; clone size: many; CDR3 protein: CASSASARETQYF; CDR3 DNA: TGTGCCAGCAGTGCTTCAGCTCGGGAGACCCAGTACTTC
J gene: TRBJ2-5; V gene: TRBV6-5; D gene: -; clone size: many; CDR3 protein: CASSDSTRGAIRAQYF; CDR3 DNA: TGTGCCAGCAGTGACTCGACCCGGGGGGCCATACGAGCCCAGTACTTC
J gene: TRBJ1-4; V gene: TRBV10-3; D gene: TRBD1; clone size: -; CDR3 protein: CTISERGQRSQLFF; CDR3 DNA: TGTACCATCAGTGAACGGGGACAGAGATCTCAACTGTTTTTT
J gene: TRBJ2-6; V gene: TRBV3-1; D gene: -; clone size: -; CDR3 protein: CAGSRPLAGANVLTF; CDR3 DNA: TGTGCCGGCAGCCGCCCCCTGGCGGGGGCCAACGTCCTGACTTTC
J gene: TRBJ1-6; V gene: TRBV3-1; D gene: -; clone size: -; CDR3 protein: CASSQDGGNSPLHF; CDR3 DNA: TGTGCCAGCAGCCAAGATGGCGGGAATTCACCCCTCCACTTT
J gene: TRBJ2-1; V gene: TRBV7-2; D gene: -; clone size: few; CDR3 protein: CASSRRDRTNAFF; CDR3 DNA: TGTGCCAGCAGCCGGCGGGACAGAACGAACGCGTTCTTC
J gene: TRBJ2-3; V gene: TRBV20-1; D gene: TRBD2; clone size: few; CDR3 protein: CSARERAGAPRSTDTQYF; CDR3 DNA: TGCAGTGCTAGAGAGCGAGCGGGGGCGCCTCGATCCACAGATACGCAGTATTTT
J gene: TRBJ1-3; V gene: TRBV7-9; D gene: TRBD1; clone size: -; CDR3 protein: CASSSPPGQVSSGNTIYF; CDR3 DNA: TGTGCCAGCAGCTCCCCGCCGGGACAGGTTAGCTCTGGAAACACCATATATTTT
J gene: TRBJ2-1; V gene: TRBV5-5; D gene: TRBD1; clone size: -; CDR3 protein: CASSTGTGGLSSYNEQFF; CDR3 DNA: TGTGCCAGCAGCACCGGGACAGGGGGTTTGAGCTCCTACAATGAGCAGTTCTTC
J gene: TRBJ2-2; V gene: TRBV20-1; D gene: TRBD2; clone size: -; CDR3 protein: CSASGGGNTGELFF; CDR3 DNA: TGCAGTGCTAGCGGCGGGGGGAACACCGGGGAGCTGTTTTTT
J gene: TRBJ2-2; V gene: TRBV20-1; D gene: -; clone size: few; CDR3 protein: CSATLSSGVNTGELFF; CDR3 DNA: TGCAGTGCTACCCTCTCCTCGGGGGTAAATACCGGGGAGCTGTTTTTT
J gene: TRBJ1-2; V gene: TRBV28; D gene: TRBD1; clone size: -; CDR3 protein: CASRMGQVGGYTF; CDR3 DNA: TGTGCCAGCAGAATGGGACAGGTGGGGGGCTACACCTTC
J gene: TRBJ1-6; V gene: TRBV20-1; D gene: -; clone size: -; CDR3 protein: CSARDPFSGTGNSPLHF; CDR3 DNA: TGCAGTGCTAGAGACCCCTTCAGTGGGACTGGCAATTCACCCCTCCACTTT
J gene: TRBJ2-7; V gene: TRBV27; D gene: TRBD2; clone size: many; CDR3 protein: CASSFSGTSGGLRYF; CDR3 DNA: TGTGCCAGCAGTTTTTCCGGGACTAGCGGGGGCCTCCGGTACTTC
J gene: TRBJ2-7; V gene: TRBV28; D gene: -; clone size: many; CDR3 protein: CASRLEWGAGSYEQYF; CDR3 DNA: TGTGCCAGCAGGCTTGAGTGGGGGGCTGGCTCCTACGAGCAGTACTTC
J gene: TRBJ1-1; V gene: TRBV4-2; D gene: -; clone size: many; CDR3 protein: CASSQESAEVTEAFF; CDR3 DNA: TGTGCCAGCAGCCAAGAAAGTGCCGAGGTCACTGAAGCTTTCTTT
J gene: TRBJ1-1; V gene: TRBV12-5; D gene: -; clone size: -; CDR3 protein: CASGLVQGTVTEAFF; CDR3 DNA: TGTGCTAGTGGTTTGGTACAGGGCACTGTCACTGAAGCTTTCTTT
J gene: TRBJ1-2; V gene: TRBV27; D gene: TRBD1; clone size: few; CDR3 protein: CASTLRGHDRGNYGYTF; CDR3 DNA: TGTGCCAGCACTCTAAGGGGGCACGACAGGGGCAACTATGGCTACACCTTC
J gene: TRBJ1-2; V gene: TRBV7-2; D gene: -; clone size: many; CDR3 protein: CASSPMFLGDGYGYTF; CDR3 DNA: TGTGCCAGCAGCCCCATGTTCCTTGGGGACGGCTATGGCTACACCTTC
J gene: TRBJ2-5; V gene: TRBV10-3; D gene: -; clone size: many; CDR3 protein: CAISEAGSERETQYF; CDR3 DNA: TGTGCCATCAGTGAGGCGGGGTCCGAAAGGGAGACCCAGTACTTC
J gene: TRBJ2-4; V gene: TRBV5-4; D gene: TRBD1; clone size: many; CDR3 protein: CASSEGQAKNIQYF; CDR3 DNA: TGTGCCAGCAGCGAGGGACAGGCTAAAAACATTCAGTACTTC
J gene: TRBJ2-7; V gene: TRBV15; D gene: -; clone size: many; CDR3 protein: CATSRDFYEQYF; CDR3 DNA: TGTGCCACCAGCAGGGATTTCTACGAGCAGTACTTC
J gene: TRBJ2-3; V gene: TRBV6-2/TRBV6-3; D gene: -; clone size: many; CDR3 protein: CASSPSRSGTNTDTQYF; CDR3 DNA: TGTGCCAGCAGTCCAAGCCGAAGCGGAACGAACACAGATACGCAGTATTTT
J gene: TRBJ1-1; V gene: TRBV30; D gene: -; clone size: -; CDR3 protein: CAWSVLEGRAFF; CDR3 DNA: TGTGCCTGGAGTGTACTGGAGGGAAGGGCTTTCTTT
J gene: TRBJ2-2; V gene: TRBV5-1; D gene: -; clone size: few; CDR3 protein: CASSLSRGTGELFF; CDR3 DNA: TGCGCCAGCAGCTTGAGCAGGGGCACCGGGGAGCTGTTTTTT
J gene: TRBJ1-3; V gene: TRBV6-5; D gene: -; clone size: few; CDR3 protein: CASSYSIPGATGNTIYF; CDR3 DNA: TGTGCCAGCAGTTACTCTATCCCGGGAGCTACTGGAAACACCATATATTTT
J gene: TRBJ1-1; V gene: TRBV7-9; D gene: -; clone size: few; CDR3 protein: CASNGVMNTEAFF; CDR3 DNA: TGTGCCAGCAATGGGGTCATGAACACTGAAGCTTTCTTT
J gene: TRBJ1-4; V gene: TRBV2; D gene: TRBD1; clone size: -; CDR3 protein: CASMGLDRGEKLFF; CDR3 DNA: TGTGCCAGCATGGGATTGGACAGGGGAGAAAAACTGTTTTTT
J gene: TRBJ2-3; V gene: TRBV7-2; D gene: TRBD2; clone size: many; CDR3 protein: CASSFRPSGPDTQYF; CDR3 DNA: TGTGCCAGCAGCTTTAGGCCTAGCGGGCCAGATACGCAGTATTTT
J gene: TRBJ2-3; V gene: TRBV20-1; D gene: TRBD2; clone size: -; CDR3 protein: CSARMPSGGMVTQYF; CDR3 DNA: TGCAGTGCTAGGATGCCTAGCGGGGGAATGGTTACGCAGTATTTT
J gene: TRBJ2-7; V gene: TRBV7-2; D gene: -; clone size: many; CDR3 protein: CASSLDRGDEQYF; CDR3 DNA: TGTGCCAGCAGCTTAGATCGGGGCGACGAGCAGTACTTC
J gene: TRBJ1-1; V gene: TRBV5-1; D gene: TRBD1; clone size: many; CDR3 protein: CASSRGQGGGAFF; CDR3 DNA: TGCGCCAGCAGCCGGGGACAGGGAGGTGGCGCTTTCTTT
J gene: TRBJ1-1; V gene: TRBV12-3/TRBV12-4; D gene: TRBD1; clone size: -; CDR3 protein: CASSPPGQGATRVTEAFF; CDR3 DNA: TGTGCCAGCAGTCCCCCGGGGCAGGGGGCAACTCGAGTCACTGAAGCTTTCTTT
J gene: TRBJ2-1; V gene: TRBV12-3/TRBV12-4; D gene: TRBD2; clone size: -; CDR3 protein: CASSLRLAGPPYNEQFF; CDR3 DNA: TGTGCCAGCAGTTTGAGGTTAGCGGGACCCCCCTACAATGAGCAGTTCTTC
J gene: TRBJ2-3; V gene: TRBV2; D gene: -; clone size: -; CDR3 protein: CASKAAAADTQYF; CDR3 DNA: TGTGCCAGCAAGGCCGCCGCAGCAGATACGCAGTATTTT
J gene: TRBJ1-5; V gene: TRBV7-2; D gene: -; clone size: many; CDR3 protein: CASSYQVAPNQPQHF; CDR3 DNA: TGTGCCAGCAGCTACCAGGTGGCCCCAAATCAGCCCCAGCATTTT
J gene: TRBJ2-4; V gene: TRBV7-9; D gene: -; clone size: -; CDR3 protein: CASSLSAGAKNIQYF; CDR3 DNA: TGTGCCAGCAGCCTATCTGCGGGGGCCAAAAACATTCAGTACTTC
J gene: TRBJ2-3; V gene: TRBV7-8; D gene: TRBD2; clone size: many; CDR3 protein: CASSLPRERVAGSTDTQYF; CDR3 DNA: TGTGCCAGCAGCTTACCACGTGAAAGGGTAGCGGGTAGCACAGATACGCAGTATTTT
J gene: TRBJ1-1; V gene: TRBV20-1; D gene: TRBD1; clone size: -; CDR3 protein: CSARRAQGVTEAFF; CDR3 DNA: TGCAGTGCCAGAAGAGCACAGGGGGTCACTGAAGCTTTCTTT
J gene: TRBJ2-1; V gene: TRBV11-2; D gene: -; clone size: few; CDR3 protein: CASSLEAGLYQSRFF; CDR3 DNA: TGTGCCAGCAGCTTAGAAGCCGGGCTCTACCAGAGCAGGTTCTTC
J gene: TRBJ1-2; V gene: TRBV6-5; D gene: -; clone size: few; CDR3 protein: CASIPYAGRNYGYTF; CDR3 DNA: TGTGCCAGCATACCATATGCGGGGCGAAACTATGGCTACACCTTC
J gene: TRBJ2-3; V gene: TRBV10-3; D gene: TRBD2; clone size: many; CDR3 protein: CAISELAGMSDTQYF; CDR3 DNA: TGTGCCATCAGTGAGCTAGCGGGGATGTCAGATACGCAGTATTTT
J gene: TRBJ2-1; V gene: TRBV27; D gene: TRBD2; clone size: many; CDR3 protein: CASSLAGGPPFF; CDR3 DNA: TGTGCCAGCAGTTTAGCGGGGGGGCCTCCGTTCTTC
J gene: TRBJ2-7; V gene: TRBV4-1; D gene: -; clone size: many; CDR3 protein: CASSQGGSVLYEQYF; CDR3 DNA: TGCGCCAGCAGCCAAGGGGGCTCGGTCCTCTACGAGCAGTACTTC
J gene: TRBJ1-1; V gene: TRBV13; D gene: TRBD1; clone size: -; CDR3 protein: CASSSGPTGVGEAFF; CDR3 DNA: TGTGCCAGCAGCTCGGGCCCCACAGGGGTTGGTGAAGCTTTCTTT
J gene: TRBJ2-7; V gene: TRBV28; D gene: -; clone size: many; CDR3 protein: CASTLGNPYEQYF; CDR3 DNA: TGTGCCAGCACCCTAGGGAATCCCTACGAGCAGTACTTC
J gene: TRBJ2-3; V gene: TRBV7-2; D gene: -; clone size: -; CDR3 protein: CASSLSLAGTDTQYF; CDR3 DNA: TGTGCCAGCAGCTTAAGCCTAGCAGGGACAGATACGCAGTATTTT
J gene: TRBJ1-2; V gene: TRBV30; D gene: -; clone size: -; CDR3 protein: CAWSVRRGYGYTF; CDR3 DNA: TGTGCCTGGAGTGTACGAAGAGGGTATGGCTACACCTTC
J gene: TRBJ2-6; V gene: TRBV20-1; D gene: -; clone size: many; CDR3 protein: CSAYGVVSGANVLTF; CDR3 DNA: TGCAGTGCCTACGGGGTGGTCTCTGGGGCCAACGTCCTGACTTTC
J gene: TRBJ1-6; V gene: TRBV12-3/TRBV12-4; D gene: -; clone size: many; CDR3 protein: CASRPLTGSGSPLHF; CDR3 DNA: TGTGCCAGCAGACCGTTAACAGGGTCGGGATCACCCCTCCACTTT
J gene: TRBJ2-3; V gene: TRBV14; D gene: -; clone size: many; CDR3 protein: CASMRLTDTQYF; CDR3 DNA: TGTGCCAGCATGAGGCTCACAGATACGCAGTATTTT
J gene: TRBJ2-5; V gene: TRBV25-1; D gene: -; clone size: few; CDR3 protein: CASSRGTVGGETQYF; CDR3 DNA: TGTGCCAGCAGTAGGGGAACAGTTGGGGGGGAGACCCAGTACTTC
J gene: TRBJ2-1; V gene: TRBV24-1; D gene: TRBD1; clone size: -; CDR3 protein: CAISRSGQGRINEQFF; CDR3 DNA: TGTGCCATCTCCCGTTCCGGACAGGGAAGGATCAATGAGCAGTTCTTC
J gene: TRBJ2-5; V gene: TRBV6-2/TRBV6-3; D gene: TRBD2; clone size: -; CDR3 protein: CASSQTAGGPKTQYF; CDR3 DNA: TGTGCCAGCAGTCAAACAGCGGGGGGGCCTAAGACCCAGTACTTC
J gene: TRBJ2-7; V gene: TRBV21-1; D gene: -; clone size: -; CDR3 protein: CASEQGSYEQYF; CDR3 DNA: TGTGCCAGCGAACAAGGCTCCTACGAGCAGTACTTC
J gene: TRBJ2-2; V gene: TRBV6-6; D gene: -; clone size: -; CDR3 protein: CASSYSGAGLSGELFF; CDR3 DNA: TGTGCCAGCAGTTACTCGGGGGCAGGGCTCTCCGGGGAGCTGTTTTTT
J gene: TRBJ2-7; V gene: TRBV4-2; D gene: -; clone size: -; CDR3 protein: CASSQALDSRSYEQYF; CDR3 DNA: TGTGCCAGCAGCCAAGCTCTGGACAGCCGCTCCTACGAGCAGTACTTC